A selection of T cell receptor beta chains follows, all from one sample in a study of early T cells in non-severe SARS-CoV-2 infection. TCRdb processed the 5' RACE reads anew with MiXCR; each CDR3 protein has one entry. The data contain tens of thousands of distinct CDR3 sequences, over 9% of them singletons. The sequencing sample was made of whole blood. Every receptor here comes from an adult who was a healthcare worker with PCR-confirmed SARS-CoV-2 infection or an uninfected control (not recorded which). Each CDR3 is given with its conserved first and last residue. The D gene is left open where the match is weak. Size is stated for part of the rows, as once, few or many counts, or as a class when the clone is expanded.

TRBV20-1,TRBJ2-3,TRBD2,-,TGCAGTGCTAGAATCCGGGAGGGCGTCGTCACAGATACGCAGTATTTT,CSARIREGVVTDTQYF
TRBV7-2,TRBJ2-3,-,many,TGTGCCAGCAGCTTAGGGTTGGAGCGGGCCACTAGCACAGATACGCAGTATTTT,CASSLGLERATSTDTQYF
TRBV28,TRBJ1-1,-,-,TGTGCCAGCAGGATACAGGGAGGGCACACTGAAGCTTTCTTT,CASRIQGGHTEAFF
TRBV15,TRBJ2-1,TRBD2,-,TGTGCCACCAGCATTTCAATTAGCGGGAGCGTATGGGGTGAGCAGTTCTTC,CATSISISGSVWGEQFF
TRBV28,TRBJ2-7,-,-,TGTGCCAGCAGGAATAGTAACGAGCAGTACTTC,CASRNSNEQYF
TRBV5-1,TRBJ2-7,TRBD2,few,TGCGCCAGTACTAGCGGACAGAGCTCCTACGAGCAGTACTTC,CASTSGQSSYEQYF
TRBV2,TRBJ2-5,TRBD1,many,TGTGCCAGCTCTCCGCGGGGACAGGGATCGGAGACCCAGTACTTC,CASSPRGQGSETQYF
TRBV2,TRBJ2-1,TRBD2,-,TGTGCCAGCAGTGCCGGGACTAGCGGGACCGAGCAGTTCTTC,CASSAGTSGTEQFF
TRBV3-1,TRBJ2-7,-,many,TGTGCCAGCAGCCAAGTAAGCGTAACCTACGAGCAGTACTTC,CASSQVSVTYEQYF
TRBV6-4,TRBJ2-1,-,few,TGTGCCAGCAGTCAAGGGACCACACGTGAGCAGTTCTTC,CASSQGTTREQFF
TRBV24-1,TRBJ2-2,TRBD1,-,TGTGCCACCAGTGGCCGGGACAGCAGGACCGGGGAGCTGTTTTTT,CATSGRDSRTGELFF
TRBV30,TRBJ1-1,TRBD1,few,TGTGCCTGGTGCGACAGGGGGCGTACTGAAGCTTTCTTT,CAWCDRGRTEAFF
TRBV25-1,TRBJ1-4,-,few,TGTGCCAGCAGTGGTCGGGGGTTGGGTAAAAAACTGTTTTTT,CASSGRGLGKKLFF
TRBV14,TRBJ1-1,-,many,TGTGCCAGCTCTAAGGGCAGGCTGACTGGGGCTTTCTTT,CASSKGRLTGAFF
TRBV11-2,TRBJ2-3,TRBD2,-,TGTGCCAGCAGCTTCCTAGCGGGAATCACAGATACGCAGTATTTT,CASSFLAGITDTQYF
TRBV6-1,TRBJ2-3,TRBD1,many,TGTGCCAGCATAGGAGGACAGCCCAGACAGGGGCAGTATTTT,CASIGGQPRQGQYF
TRBV28,TRBJ1-1,-,few,TGTGCCAGCAGCCGGGGGGGGACTGAAGCTTTCTTT,CASSRGGTEAFF
TRBV5-1,TRBJ2-2,-,many,TGCGCCAGCAGCTTGATGGCCGGGGAGCTGTTTTTT,CASSLMAGELFF
TRBV7-2,TRBJ1-4,TRBD1,few,TGTGCCAGCAGCTTGGGGACAGGGGGCAGCGAAAAACTGTTTTTT,CASSLGTGGSEKLFF
TRBV3-1,TRBJ1-4,-,many,TGTGCCAGCAGCCAAGATCTCCAGGGAAGCACTAATGAAAAACTGTTTTTT,CASSQDLQGSTNEKLFF
TRBV6-1,TRBJ1-5,-,-,TGTGCCAGCCTCCCCAGCGGTAGTTGGCAGCCCCAGCATTTT,CASLPSGSWQPQHF
TRBV2,TRBJ1-5,-,many,TGTGCCAGCAGGGGCGATAGCAATCAGCCCCAGCATTTT,CASRGDSNQPQHF
TRBV20-1,TRBJ1-5,TRBD1,many,TGCAGTGCTGCGCCGGGACAGGGATATCAGCCCCAGCATTTT,CSAAPGQGYQPQHF
TRBV28,TRBJ2-1,-,few,TGTGCCAGCAGTAATGACTACAATGAGCAGTTCTTC,CASSNDYNEQFF
TRBV7-2,TRBJ2-1,-,many,TGTGCCAGCAGCTCCCAAGGACGGCATGTTGAGCAGTTCTTC,CASSSQGRHVEQFF
TRBV5-5,TRBJ2-3,-,many,TGTGCCAGCAGCCCCTATTCCACAGATACGCAGTATTTT,CASSPYSTDTQYF
TRBV7-9,TRBJ1-1,-,many,TGTGCCAGCAGCTTATACCAGAACACTGAAGCTTTCTTT,CASSLYQNTEAFF
TRBV27,TRBJ2-1,-,many,TGTGCCAGCAGTTTATCAAGAGGATACAATGAGCAGTTCTTC,CASSLSRGYNEQFF
TRBV29-1,TRBJ2-1,-,few,TGCAGCGTTGAAGATATGGGTGGACAGACAAGCTCCTACAATGAGCAGTTCTTC,CSVEDMGGQTSSYNEQFF
TRBV11-1,TRBJ2-5,-,-,TGTGCCAGCAGCTTGGGGCAGGGAAAGCAAGAGACCCAGTACTTC,CASSLGQGKQETQYF
TRBV7-3,TRBJ2-3,-,few,TGTGCCAGCAGTCAAAGGGGGGGAAGGACAGATACGCAGTATTTT,CASSQRGGRTDTQYF
TRBV5-1,TRBJ2-2,-,-,TGCGCCAGCAGCTTGCGCGGGGCGAACACCGGGGAGCTGTTTTTT,CASSLRGANTGELFF
TRBV29-1,TRBJ2-1,TRBD2,few,TGCAGCGTTTCGCAGGCGGGAGTTAACGATGAGCAGTTCTTC,CSVSQAGVNDEQFF
TRBV19,TRBJ1-5,-,-,TGTGCCAGTAGTATAGATCGACTGAGCAATCAGCCCCAGCATTTT,CASSIDRLSNQPQHF
TRBV5-1,TRBJ2-2,-,few,TGCGCCAGCAGCTCGCAGGGAAAGAACACCGGGGAGCTGTTTTTT,CASSSQGKNTGELFF
TRBV6-5,TRBJ1-1,TRBD1,many,TGTGCCAGCAGTTACGCGCTCGGACAGGGGATTTCGGGCACTGAAGCTTTCTTT,CASSYALGQGISGTEAFF
TRBV3-1,TRBJ2-1,-,many,TGTGCCAGCAGCCAAGATCAAGGGGACTACAATGAGCAGTTCTTC,CASSQDQGDYNEQFF
TRBV20-1,TRBJ2-1,-,-,TGCAGTGCTGGTGACCCAAGGGTAAATGAGCAGTTCTTC,CSAGDPRVNEQFF
TRBV20-1,TRBJ1-6,-,-,TGCAGTGCTAGAGATACCGGAATTGGATCACCCCTCCACTTT,CSARDTGIGSPLHF
TRBV27,TRBJ2-7,-,-,TGTGCCAGCAGTTTACAGGGTAGGATTAAGGAGCAGTACTTC,CASSLQGRIKEQYF
TRBV30,TRBJ2-3,TRBD2,many,TGTGCCTGGGATCAGCGGGAGGGACTGGGGCAGTATTTT,CAWDQREGLGQYF
TRBV20-1,TRBJ1-1,TRBD1,-,TGCAGTGCTAGGGACCCGGGACAGGGAAGGGGGAACACTGAAGCTTTCTTT,CSARDPGQGRGNTEAFF
TRBV7-9,TRBJ2-7,TRBD2,-,TGTGCCAGCAGCAGCCGGGACTATGCCCACGAGCAGTACTTC,CASSSRDYAHEQYF
TRBV20-1,TRBJ2-3,TRBD2,many,TGCAGTGCTAGTATCTCGTTGGGACTAGCGGGAGATACGCAGTATTTT,CSASISLGLAGDTQYF
TRBV20-1,TRBJ1-1,-,-,TGCAGTGTCGTACCACCAACTGAAACTGAAGCTTTCTTT,CSVVPPTETEAFF
TRBV11-2,TRBJ1-3,-,many,TGTGCCAGCAGCCAGAGGCCAGGAAACGGAAACACCATATATTTT,CASSQRPGNGNTIYF
TRBV28,TRBJ2-7,TRBD1,many,TGTGCCAGCAGTCTTGGGACAGGGGGTACCTACGAGCAGTACTTC,CASSLGTGGTYEQYF
TRBV2,TRBJ2-2,-,many,TGTGCCAGCAGGGCGAGCACTCCGAACACCGGGGAGCTGTTTTTT,CASRASTPNTGELFF